This T cell receptor (beta chain) stems from a study of response to subunit inactivated influenza vaccine (dated by TCRdb to 2017 to 2018). Looking at the study overall: The study used deep quantitative T cell receptor repertoire profiling to track responses to a trivalent subunit inactivated influenza vaccine. Overall study outcomes, separate from this receptor: The authors suggested that each seasonal influenza vaccination may recruit only a limited number of new T cells.

Library generation was performed with RT-PCR. Sequencing was performed on an Illumina HiSeq 2500. TCRdb took the public reads, trimmed them with fastp at Q25, ran MiXCR for clone calling and kept in-frame beta chains. Here each entry gathers all rows of one CDR3 protein and keeps the most common genes and DNA. This sample is represented by more than 400,000 distinct CDR3 sequences; 6% to 9% of them were singletons. The top ten clonotypes cover around 13% of the sample. This clonotype was detected many times. It lacks a known antigen. There are no base qualities to consult, and no much larger clone falls within one base. The CDR3 sequence holds 14 residues, the cysteine and phenylalanine included. Only the CDR3 region is kept as DNA, spanning 42 bases read in frame from base 1. V gives up 5 bases and J gives up 6 bases, and the segment between their germline ends measures 16 bases.

Rearrangement joined TRBV12-3 or TRBV12-4 to TRBJ1-2; matching of 5 bases hints at TRBD1 as the D gene. This specimen consisted of PBMCs from blood, obtained roughly 24 months after vaccination. The sequence was collected from a man between 50 and 69 years old who received an inactivated influenza vaccine. Donor details come from another sample of the same person, matched by shared clones. The DNA reads as follows: TGTGCCAGCAGTCCCCGCGGGACCCGACATGGCTACACCTTC. It is translated as CASSPRGTRHGYTF.